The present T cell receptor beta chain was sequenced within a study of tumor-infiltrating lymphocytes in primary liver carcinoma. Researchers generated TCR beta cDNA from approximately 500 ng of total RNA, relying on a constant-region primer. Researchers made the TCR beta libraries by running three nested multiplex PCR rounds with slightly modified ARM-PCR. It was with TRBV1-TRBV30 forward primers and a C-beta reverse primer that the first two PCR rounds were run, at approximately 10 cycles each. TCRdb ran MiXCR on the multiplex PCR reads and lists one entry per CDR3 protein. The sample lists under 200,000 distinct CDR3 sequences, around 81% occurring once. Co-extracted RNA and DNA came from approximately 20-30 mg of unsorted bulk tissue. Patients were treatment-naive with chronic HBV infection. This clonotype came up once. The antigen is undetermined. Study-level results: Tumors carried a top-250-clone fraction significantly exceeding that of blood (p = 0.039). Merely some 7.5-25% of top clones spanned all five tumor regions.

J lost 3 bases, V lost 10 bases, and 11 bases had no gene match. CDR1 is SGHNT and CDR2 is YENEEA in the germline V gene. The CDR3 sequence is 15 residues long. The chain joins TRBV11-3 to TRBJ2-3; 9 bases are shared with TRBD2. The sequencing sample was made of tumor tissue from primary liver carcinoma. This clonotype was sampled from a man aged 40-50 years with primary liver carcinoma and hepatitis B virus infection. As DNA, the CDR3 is TGTGCCAACGGCTTAAGCGGGAGGCGGACAGATACGCAGTATTTT. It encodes CANGLSGRRTDTQYF.